This T cell receptor beta chain was captured by sequencing in a study of cytomegalovirus exposure and HLA in healthy donors. Donors showed nominal health when sampled, although they likely had unrecorded immune exposures. As to this clone: No antigen is known for it.

PCR primers comprised 60 Vbeta and 13 Jbeta primers. Profiling relied on immunoSEQ multiplex PCR, and the TCRdb table lists in-frame clones only, not all of them. Among under 150,000 clones listed, 60% to 85% were seen once. Study outcomes and limitations: Differences between HLA loci emerged in a later analysis of TCR association rates, with DRB1 most and HLA-C fewest. Later analysis suggested most CMV-associated TCR beta chains were HLA-restricted. A later analysis linked a missense variant in DCLRE1C to the trimming of TCR beta V and J genes.

This sequence originates from a woman in her thirties or forties in good health and CMV-seronegative. The sample consisted of PBMCs.

The CDR3 DNA follows: TGTGCCAGTAGTACCGGTCGGGGTTTGAACACTGAAGCTTTCTTT. Encoded protein: CASSTGRGLNTEAFF. The V and J genes are TRBV19 and TRBJ1-1; unclear D gene. Germline CDR1 and CDR2: LNHDA and SQIVND (reference sequence). Trimming shortened V by 4 bases and J by 0 bases, and 12 bases separated the two germline ends. CDR3 length: 15 residues.